Given below is one TCR beta chain in context. This sample was included in a study of T cell changes during pregnancy in multiple sclerosis. CDR1 LGHNA and CDR2 YSLEER come from the germline V gene. The CDR3 contains 15 residues. Losses at the gene ends were 1 base for V and 7 bases for J; bases not matched to a gene: 9. Clones were read by immunoSEQ multiplex PCR, and TCRdb kept only the in-frame ones, dropping some. The table lists about 14,000 clones, 88% of them singletons, with roughly 8.4% in the top ten. V and J are TRBV4-3 and TRBJ1-1; TRBD1 aligns across 7 bases. The source of this sequence is a female donor with multiple sclerosis, enrolled in a pregnancy study. The specimen comprised CD8+ T cells from peripheral blood mononuclear cells, sampled in the first trimester of pregnancy. This CDR3 reads CASSQGTGEANEAFF. CDR3 in DNA: TGCGCCAGCAGCCAAGGAACAGGGGAGGCCAATGAAGCTTTCTTT.